These T cell receptor beta chains were read from a single sample in a study of naive and memory T cell subsets. MiXCR, run by TCRdb on the UMI-ligation and nested PCR reads, gives a single entry per CDR3 protein. The data contain roughly 150,000 distinct CDR3 sequences, approximately 22% of them singletons. The sample comprised naive CD4+ T cells from blood. Every receptor here comes from a human donor in good health. Both conserved end residues are trimmed from each CDR3.

CDR3aa,j_gene,v_gene
ASSSDRVGGANVLT,TRBJ2-6,TRBV7-9
ASSLRGSLKTNIQY,TRBJ2-4,TRBV27
ASSEGRISEAF,TRBJ1-1,TRBV6-1
ASSLRPGSEEQY,TRBJ2-7,TRBV13
ASSLVQNTEAF,TRBJ1-1,TRBV12-3/TRBV12-4
ASSGGTGAYNEQF,TRBJ2-1,TRBV11-2
SASRGIRNQPQH,TRBJ1-5,TRBV20-1
ASSPSAGPPDTQY,TRBJ2-3,TRBV4-3
ASSLEGTSNEQF,TRBJ2-1,TRBV2
AWMIPDRVNPPLH,TRBJ1-6,TRBV30
ASSLLAGGGPDTQY,TRBJ2-3,TRBV7-3
SAPLAGGQGPKNIQY,TRBJ2-4,TRBV20-1
SARDRASGRPKEGYNEQF,TRBJ2-1,TRBV20-1
ASSRGLRWGYEQY,TRBJ2-7,TRBV14
ASSPRLISYNEQF,TRBJ2-1,TRBV11-2
ASSPESYEQY,TRBJ2-7,TRBV28
ASSLQGGPTYEQY,TRBJ2-7,TRBV2
SGGTGLSEQY,TRBJ2-7,TRBV29-1
AFKKSSYNEQF,TRBJ2-1,TRBV30
ASSATMSGSKF,TRBJ2-1,TRBV6-4
ASSLVAQLGNEQF,TRBJ2-1,TRBV11-2
ASSEEARIGDEQF,TRBJ2-1,TRBV2
ASSFLSGEETQY,TRBJ2-5,TRBV28
ASSPLRGQETQY,TRBJ2-5,TRBV5-1
ASQQTGTPPSTDTQY,TRBJ2-3,TRBV6-2/TRBV6-3
ASSPGSGRLSTDTQY,TRBJ2-3,TRBV19
ASSLGPPANYGYT,TRBJ1-2,TRBV5-1
ASTLGWDTTYEQY,TRBJ2-7,TRBV3-2
AISRTGSNTEAF,TRBJ1-1,TRBV10-3
ASSEAHGGVYGYT,TRBJ1-2,TRBV6-1
ASSLVTGGALTYEQY,TRBJ2-7,TRBV7-6